This TCR beta chain was documented in a study of regulatory and conventional T cells in RAG deficiency. Profiled with immunoSEQ multiplex PCR; TCRdb holds only in-frame clones, not every one. Counted here are around 30,000 clones, nearly 95% occurring once; the ten biggest clones make up over 0.15%. The sorted conventional CD4+ T cells were CD25-low and CD127-high, with genomic DNA sequenced. The sample was also linked to a second study, of regulatory T cells. That paper states: The PCR used 52 TRBV and 13 TRBJ primers.

The sequenced sample consisted of CD25- CD4+ T cells sorted from blood. The source of this sequence is a human donor in good health.

In nucleotides, the CDR3 is TGCGCCAGCAGCTTGGTGGGGGGGACGTACTATGGCTACACCTTC. Translated, it gives CASSLVGGTYYGYTF. The chain carries TRBV5-1 and TRBJ1-2, with D maybe TRBD1 (5 bases). This CDR3 comprises 15 residues. Deletions cut 0 bases from V and 3 bases from J, with 12 bases between. Germline V lookup: CDR1 SGHRS, CDR2 YFSETQ. The variable domain in full, completed from reference TRBV5-1 and TRBJ1-2, reads KAGVTQTPRYLIKTRGQQVTLSCSPISGHRSVSWYQQTPGQGLQFLFEYFSETQRNKGNFPGRFSGRQFSNSRSEMNVSTLELGDSALYLCASSLVGGTYYGYTFGSGTRLTVV.